A single sample is the source of the 27 T cell receptor beta chains below, sequenced in a study of blood T cell repertoires in COVID-19. Profiling relied on immunoSEQ multiplex PCR, and the TCRdb table lists in-frame clones only, not all of them. The data contain approximately 77,000 clones, 75% to 85% of them seen just once; the ten biggest clones take up around 5.2%. Sequenced sample: peripheral blood. The receptors were sampled from a woman in her 70s with acute or convalescent COVID-19.

This rearrangement joins TRBV27 to TRBJ1-4; possibly TRBD1 for D (6 bases). CDR1 and CDR2 from the germline V gene are MNHEY and SMNVEV (reference sequence). V dropped 2 bases and J dropped 6 bases, with 10 bases sitting between them. The CDR3 has 14 residues. CDR3 protein: CASSLSRGYEKLFF. Here the CDR3 DNA reads TGTGCCAGCAGTTTAAGCAGGGGATATGAAAAACTGTTTTTT. Drawing the rest from reference TRBV27 and TRBJ1-4, the complete variable domain is EAQVTQNPRYLITVTGKKLTVTCSQNMNHEYMSWYRQDPGLGLRQIYYSMNVEVTDKGDVPEGYKVSRKEKRNFPLILESPSPNQTSLYFCASSLSRGYEKLFFGSGTQLSVL.

J is TRBJ2-1 and V is TRBV5-4; 10 bases agree with TRBD2. The germline gives CDR1 SGHNT, CDR2 YYREEE (reference sequence). Unmatched junction bases numbered 3, after V lost 1 base and J lost 2 bases. The CDR3 loop spans 16 amino acids. The CDR3 sequence is CASSLRAGGAYNEQFF. CDR3 DNA sequence: TGTGCCAGCAGCTTGCGAGCGGGGGGGGCCTACAATGAGCAGTTCTTC.

This rearrangement joins TRBV7-2 to TRBJ1-2; TRBD1 is a possible D gene (6 bases). The CDR3 is 16 amino acids. The germline gives CDR1 SGHTA, CDR2 FQGNSA. The V and J ends lost 5 bases and 1 base respectively, with 17 bases between them. In DNA, the CDR3 is TGTGCCAGCAGCCCTTACAGGACAGAGGTTAACTATGGCTACACCTTC. Translated: CASSPYRTEVNYGYTF.

The chain recombines TRBV5-8 with TRBJ1-5; D unresolved. V lost 4 bases and J lost 0, with 11 bases in between. This CDR3 is 15 amino acids long. CDR1 and CDR2 from the germline V gene are SGHTS and YDEGEE. The CDR3 coding sequence is TGTGCCAGCAGCCTTTCTCCTGTTAGCAATCAGCCCCAGCATTTT. It translates to CASSLSPVSNQPQHF.

The chain carries TRBV7-2 and TRBJ2-5; TRBD2 matches 11 bases. The CDR3 runs to 17 residues. The germline CDR1 and CDR2 sequences are SGHTA and FQGNSA. V was pared by 6 bases and J by 2 bases, with 11 bases of the junction left unmatched. The CDR3 is CASSQMGASGGQETQYF. In nucleotides, the CDR3 is TGTGCCAGCAGTCAAATGGGGGCTAGCGGGGGGCAAGAGACCCAGTACTTC.

J is TRBJ2-2 and V is TRBV19; 12 bases line up with TRBD2. Germline V lookup: CDR1 LNHDA, CDR2 SQIVND (reference sequence). V lost 2 bases and J lost 4; bases outside the gene matches: 8. The CDR3 is 18 amino acids. CDR3 amino acids: CASSIPYLLAGGTGELFF. The CDR3 nucleotides are TGTGCCAGTAGTATACCGTATCTACTAGCGGGGGGCACCGGGGAGCTGTTTTTT.

Remarks on this clone: The junction shows a germline mismatch at one end, possibly a read error. V and J are TRBV4-3 and TRBJ1-1, with a weak D call TRBD1 (5 bases). The CDR3 has 15 residues. Germline CDR1 and CDR2: LGHNA and YSLEER. CDR3 protein: CASNQGAMGNTEAFF. CDR3 DNA: TGCGCCAGCAACCAAGGGGCCATGGGGAACACTGAAGCTTTCTTT.

This clone was observed a few times. This rearrangement joins TRBV7-2 to TRBJ2-5; D might be TRBD2 (5 bases). V was cut by 1 base and J by 5 bases, with 17 bases left in between. CDR3 length: 16 residues. Germline V gene sequence: CDR1 SGHTA, CDR2 FQGNSA. CDR3 residues: CASSLDPDGAAETQYF. The CDR3 DNA reads TGTGCCAGCAGCTTAGACCCTGACGGAGCGGCGGAGACCCAGTACTTC.

V is TRBV18 and J is TRBJ1-1; D uncertain. Per germline, CDR1 KGHSH and CDR2 LQKENI. The CDR3 covers 13 residues. V lost 1 base and J 5 bases, leaving 8 bases between the germline ends. As DNA, the CDR3 is TGTGCCAGCTCACCACGGGCGGGGACTGAAGCTTTCTTT. It specifies CASSPRAGTEAFF. Combining the CDR3 with reference TRBV18 and TRBJ1-1 gives the whole variable domain NAGVMQNPRHLVRRRGQEARLRCSPMKGHSHVYWYRQLPEEGLKFMVYLQKENIIDESGMPKERFSAEFPKEGPSILRIQQVVRGDSAAYFCASSPRAGTEAFFGQGTRLTVV.

The V and J genes are TRBV19 and TRBJ1-1, with TRBD1 identical over 7 bases. V shed 5 bases and J 5 bases; nucleotides not matched to a gene: 8. The CDR3 is made up of 14 amino acids. Germline CDR1 LNHDA, CDR2 SQIVND (reference sequence). The CDR3 sequence: CASSASTGRTEAFF. The CDR3 region has the DNA TGTGCCAGTAGTGCTTCGACAGGGCGAACTGAAGCTTTCTTT.

This clone was seen once. This chain links TRBV7-3 with TRBJ2-2; 9 bases align to TRBD2. Unmatched junction bases numbered 4, after V lost 0 bases and J lost 2 bases. Germline V CDR1 and CDR2: SGHTA, FQGTGA. This CDR3 contains 17 residues. The CDR3 coding sequence is TGTGCCAGCAGCTTAACTAGCGGGGGCCCTAACACCGGGGAGCTGTTTTTT. It specifies CASSLTSGGPNTGELFF.

The rearrangement uses TRBV7-9 and TRBJ1-2, with TRBD1 as a possible D gene (5 bases). Trimming shortened V by 5 bases and J by 3 bases, and 16 bases separated the two germline ends. CDR1 SEHNR and CDR2 FQNEAQ come from the germline V gene (reference sequence). The CDR3 loop spans 15 amino acids. The CDR3 bases are TGTGCCAGCAGCGTGGCCGACGCGGGGGACTATGGCTACACCTTC. Protein: CASSVADAGDYGYTF.

The chain recombines TRBV6-1 with TRBJ1-2; possibly TRBD1 for D (5 bases). Trimming took 2 bases from V and 8 from J, leaving 15 bases between them. The CDR3 runs 14 residues. Germline CDR1 MNHNS, CDR2 SASEGT. CDR3 sequence (DNA): TGTGCCAGCAGTGAATTCGTACAGGTCGAGGGCTACACCTTC. Translated, it gives CASSEFVQVEGYTF.

The chain carries TRBV11-2 and TRBJ1-2; tentatively, D is TRBD1 (5 bases). Germline loops: CDR1 SGHAT, CDR2 FQNNGV. Trimming cost V 5 bases and J 4 bases, with 11 bases left between them. The CDR3 has 13 residues. CDR3 region: CASSPPTGYGYTF. In DNA form, the CDR3 reads TGTGCCAGCAGCCCCCCAACAGGCTATGGCTACACCTTC.

This clone was detected a few times. J is TRBJ2-2 and V is TRBV4-2; TRBD2 aligns across 11 bases. V shed 0 bases, J shed 7 bases, and the junction held 10 bases outside the gene matches. The CDR3 is 18 amino acids. CDR1 and CDR2 from the germline V gene are LGHNA and YNFKEQ. The CDR3 protein is CASSQESPLAGGHGELFF. The DNA of the CDR3 is TGTGCCAGCAGCCAAGAAAGTCCCCTAGCGGGGGGCCACGGGGAGCTGTTTTTT.

This clone showed up just a few times. V and J are TRBV4-1 and TRBJ1-5, with 7 bases aligning to TRBD1. This CDR3 region has 14 residues. Germline CDR1 and CDR2: MGHRA and YSYEKL. Germline trimming cut 4 bases from V and 2 bases from J; bases unmatched to any gene: 2. CDR3 in DNA: TGCGCCAGCAGCCCTACAGGGGGCAATCAGCCCCAGCATTTT. It yields the protein CASSPTGGNQPQHF.

This clone was recorded once. This CDR3 reads CASSPKIRDDGYTF. In DNA, the CDR3 is TGTGCCAGCTCACCCAAAATCAGGGATGATGGCTACACCTTC. This chain connects TRBV18 to TRBJ1-2; tentative D call: TRBD1 (5 bases). This CDR3 spans 14 amino acids. The V end lost 3 bases, the J end lost 6 bases, and 14 bases lay between the germline ends. The V gene's germline CDR1 is KGHSH and CDR2 LQKENI.

In its sample, this clone was seen once. The chain carries TRBV9 and TRBJ2-1, with 11 positions matching TRBD2. Germline V gene sequence: CDR1 SGDLS, CDR2 YYNGEE. This CDR3 spans 15 amino acids. Losses at the gene ends were 3 bases for V and 3 bases for J; bases not matched to a gene: 2. The CDR3 loop is CASSEGTSGYNEQFF. The CDR3 DNA is TGTGCCAGCAGCGAGGGGACTAGCGGCTACAATGAGCAGTTCTTC. The variable domain in full, with the rest retrieved from reference TRBV9 and TRBJ2-1, is DSGVTQTPKHLITATGQRVTLRCSPRSGDLSVYWYQQSLDQGLQFLIQYYNGEERAKGNILERFSAQQFPDLHSELNLSSLELGDSALYFCASSEGTSGYNEQFFGPGTRLTVL.

The genes are TRBV9 and TRBJ1-3; 7 positions match TRBD1. Per germline, CDR1 SGDLS and CDR2 YYNGEE. This CDR3 is 17 amino acids long. Unmatched junction bases numbered 15, after V lost 4 bases and J lost 5 bases. The CDR3 here is CASSPKEGATQRNTIYF. The CDR3 DNA is TGTGCCAGCAGCCCTAAGGAGGGGGCGACTCAAAGAAACACCATATATTTT.

CDR3 DNA sequence: TGCGCCAGCAGGAGGACTAGCCTAAAATGGGGGGAGCAGTTCTTC. Amino acids: CASRRTSLKWGEQFF. The chain carries TRBV10-1 and TRBJ2-1, with 8 bases matching TRBD2. Per germline, CDR1 WNHNN and CDR2 SYGVQD (reference sequence). The V and J ends lost 6 bases and 10 bases, in that order; junction bases with no gene match: 14. This CDR3 has 15 residues.

This sequence joins TRBV13 and TRBJ1-3; unclear D gene. CDR1 and CDR2 (germline): PRHDT, FYEKMQ (reference sequence). This CDR3 is built from 17 residues. V was shortened by 2 bases and J by 1 base, with 15 bases between the two germline ends. The CDR3 reads CASSLILAGSSGNTIYF. The CDR3 DNA reads TGTGCCAGCAGCTTAATTTTGGCAGGTTCATCTGGAAACACCATATATTTT.

This clone has just one count. The V gene is TRBV3-1 (or the pseudogene TRBV3-2), the J gene TRBJ1-3; tentatively, D is TRBD1 (6 bases). The CDR3 runs 16 residues. Germline V gives CDR1 LGHDT, CDR2 YNNKEL (reference sequence). Trimming pared 3 bases from V and 4 bases from J, leaving 16 bases between. The CDR3 protein is CASSQGAGSGGNTIYF. DNA for the CDR3: TGTGCCAGCAGCCAGGGGGCAGGGTCAGGAGGAAACACCATATATTTT.

The genes are TRBV7-2 and TRBJ1-4, with TRBD1 identical over 7 bases. V gave up 5 bases and J gave up 3 bases; unmatched junction bases: 12. The length of the CDR3 is 17 residues. Germline CDR1 is SGHTA and CDR2 is FQGNSA. Here the CDR3 reads CASSRSRGSGSNEKLFF. The CDR3 DNA is TGTGCCAGCAGCAGATCCAGGGGGTCCGGCTCTAATGAAAAACTGTTTTTT.

The chain carries TRBV7-3 and TRBJ2-2; 7 nucleotides match TRBD1. This CDR3 region has 14 residues. J lost 6 bases, V lost 6 bases, and 7 bases had no gene match. The germline V gene encodes CDR1 SGHTA and CDR2 FQGTGA. The CDR3 reads CASRGQPSAGELFF. DNA of the CDR3: TGTGCCAGCAGGGGACAGCCTTCTGCCGGGGAGCTGTTTTTT.

The V and J genes are TRBV19 and TRBJ2-1; 8 nucleotides agree with TRBD1. The CDR3 length is 19 residues. Germline V gives CDR1 LNHDA, CDR2 SQIVND (reference sequence). Trimming removed 0 bases from V and 1 base from J; junction bases left unmatched: 11. CDR3 coding DNA: TGTGCCAGTAGTATAGATGCCGGCAGGGGGCTAGGGTCCTACAATGAGCAGTTCTTC. Encoded protein: CASSIDAGRGLGSYNEQFF.

V gene TRBV27 combines with J gene TRBJ2-2; TRBD2 agrees at 9 bases. The CDR3 sequence is 15 residues long. Germline CDR1 reads MNHEY; CDR2 reads SMNVEV (reference sequence). The J segment lost 9 bases and the V segment lost 8 bases, leaving 13 bases of the junction unmatched. This chain's CDR3 is CASSPTAGGGRELFF. DNA of the CDR3: TGTGCCAGCTCCCCCACCGCGGGGGGGGGCAGGGAGCTGTTTTTT.

This chain connects TRBV4-3 to TRBJ2-3; D is ambiguous. Trimming removed 4 bases at V and 6 bases at J, with 17 bases between. This CDR3 is built from 15 residues. Germline V CDR1 and CDR2: LGHNA, YSLEER. CDR3 coding DNA: TGCGCCAGCAGCCTCTACGGTGCTGAGAGGGATACGCAGTATTTT. It is translated as CASSLYGAERDTQYF.